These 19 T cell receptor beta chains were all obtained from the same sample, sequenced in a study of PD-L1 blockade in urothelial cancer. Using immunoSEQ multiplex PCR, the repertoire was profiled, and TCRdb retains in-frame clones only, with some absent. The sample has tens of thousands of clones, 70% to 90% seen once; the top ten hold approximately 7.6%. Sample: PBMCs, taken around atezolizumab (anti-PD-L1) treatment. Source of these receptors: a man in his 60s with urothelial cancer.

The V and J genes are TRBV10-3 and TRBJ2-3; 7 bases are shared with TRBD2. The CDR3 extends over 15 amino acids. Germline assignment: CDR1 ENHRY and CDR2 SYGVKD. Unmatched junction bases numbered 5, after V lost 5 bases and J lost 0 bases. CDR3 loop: CAISSERGSTDTQYF. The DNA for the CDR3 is TGTGCCATCAGTTCTGAGCGGGGAAGCACAGATACGCAGTATTTT.

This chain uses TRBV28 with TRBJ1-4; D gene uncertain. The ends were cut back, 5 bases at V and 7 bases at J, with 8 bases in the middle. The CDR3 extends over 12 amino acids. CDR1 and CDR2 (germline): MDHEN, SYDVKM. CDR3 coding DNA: TGTGCCAGCAGTCTGCTCGGTGAAAAACTGTTTTTT. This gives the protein CASSLLGEKLFF.

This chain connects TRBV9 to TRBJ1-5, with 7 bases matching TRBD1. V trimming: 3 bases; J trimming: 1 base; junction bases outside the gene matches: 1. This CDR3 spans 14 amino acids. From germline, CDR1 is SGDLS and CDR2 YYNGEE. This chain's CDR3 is CASSAQGSNQPQHF. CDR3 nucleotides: TGTGCCAGCAGCGCACAGGGGAGCAATCAGCCCCAGCATTTT.

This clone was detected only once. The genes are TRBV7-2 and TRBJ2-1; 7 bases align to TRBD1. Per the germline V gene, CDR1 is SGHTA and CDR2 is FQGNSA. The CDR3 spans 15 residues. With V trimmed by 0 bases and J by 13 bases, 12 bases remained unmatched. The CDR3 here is CASSLAGQVTRDQFF. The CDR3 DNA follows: TGTGCCAGCAGCTTAGCCGGACAGGTCACCAGAGACCAGTTCTTC.

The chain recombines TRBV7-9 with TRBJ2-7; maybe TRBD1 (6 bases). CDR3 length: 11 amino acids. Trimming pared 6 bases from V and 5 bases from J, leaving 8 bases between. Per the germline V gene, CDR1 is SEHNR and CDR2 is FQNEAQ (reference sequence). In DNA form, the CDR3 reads TGTGCCAGCAGGTCAGGGGACGAGCAGTACTTC. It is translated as CASRSGDEQYF.

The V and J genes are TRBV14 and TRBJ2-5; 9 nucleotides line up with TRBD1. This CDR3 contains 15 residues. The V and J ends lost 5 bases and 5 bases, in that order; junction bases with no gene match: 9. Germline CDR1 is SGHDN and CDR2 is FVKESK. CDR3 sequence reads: CASSSDRGREETQYF. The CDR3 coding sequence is TGTGCCAGCAGCTCGGACAGGGGACGAGAGGAGACCCAGTACTTC.

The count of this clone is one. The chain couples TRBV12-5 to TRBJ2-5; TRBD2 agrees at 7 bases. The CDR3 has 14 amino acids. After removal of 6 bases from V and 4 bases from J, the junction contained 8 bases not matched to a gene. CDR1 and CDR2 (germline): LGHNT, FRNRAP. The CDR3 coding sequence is TGTGCTAGTGGCGGCCCGGGGGAGGGAGAGACCCAGTACTTC. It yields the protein CASGGPGEGETQYF. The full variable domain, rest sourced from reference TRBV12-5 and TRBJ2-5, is DARVTQTPRHKVTEMGQEVTMRCQPILGHNTVFWYRQTMMQGLELLAYFRNRAPLDDSGMPKDRFSAEMPDATLATLKIQPSEPRDSAVYFCASGGPGEGETQYFGPGTRLLVL.

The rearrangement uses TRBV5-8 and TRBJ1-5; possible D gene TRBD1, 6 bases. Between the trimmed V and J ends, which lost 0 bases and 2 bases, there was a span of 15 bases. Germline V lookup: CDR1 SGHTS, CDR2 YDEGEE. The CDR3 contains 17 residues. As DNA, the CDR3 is TGTGCCAGCAGCTTGGCCCGGGACACACTGGGCAATCAGCCCCAGCATTTT. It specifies CASSLARDTLGNQPQHF.

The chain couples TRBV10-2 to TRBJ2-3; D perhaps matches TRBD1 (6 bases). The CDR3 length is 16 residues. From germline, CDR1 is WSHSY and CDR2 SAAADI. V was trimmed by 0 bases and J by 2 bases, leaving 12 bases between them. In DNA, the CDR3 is TGCGCCAGCAGTGAGTCCAGGGGATCCCACACAGATACGCAGTATTTT. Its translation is CASSESRGSHTDTQYF.

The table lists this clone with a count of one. The CDR3: CASSLAPKGAGSYEQYF. In DNA form, the CDR3 reads TGCGCCAGCAGCTTGGCGCCGAAGGGGGCAGGCTCCTACGAGCAGTACTTC. The genes are TRBV5-1 and TRBJ2-7, with 7 bases lining up with TRBD1. J gave up 0 bases and V 0 bases, and 9 bases lay outside the gene matches. Germline CDR1 SGHRS, CDR2 YFSETQ. The CDR3 extends over 17 amino acids.

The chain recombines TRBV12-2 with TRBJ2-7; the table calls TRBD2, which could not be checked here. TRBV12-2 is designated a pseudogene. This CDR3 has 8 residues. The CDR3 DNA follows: TGTGCAAGTCTAAAGCAGTACTTC. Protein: CASLKQYF.

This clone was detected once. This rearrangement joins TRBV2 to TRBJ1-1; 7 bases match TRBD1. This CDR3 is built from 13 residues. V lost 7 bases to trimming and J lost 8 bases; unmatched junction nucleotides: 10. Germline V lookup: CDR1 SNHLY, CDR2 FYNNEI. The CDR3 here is CASILDRAREAFF. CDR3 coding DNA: TGTGCCAGCATTCTCGACAGGGCCCGGGAAGCTTTCTTT.

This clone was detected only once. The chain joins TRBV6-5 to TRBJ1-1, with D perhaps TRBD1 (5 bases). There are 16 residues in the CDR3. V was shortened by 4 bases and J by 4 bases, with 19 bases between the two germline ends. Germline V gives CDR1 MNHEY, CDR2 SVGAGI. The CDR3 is CASSWGVLGRGTEAFF. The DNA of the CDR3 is TGTGCCAGCAGTTGGGGGGTATTGGGTAGAGGCACTGAAGCTTTCTTT.

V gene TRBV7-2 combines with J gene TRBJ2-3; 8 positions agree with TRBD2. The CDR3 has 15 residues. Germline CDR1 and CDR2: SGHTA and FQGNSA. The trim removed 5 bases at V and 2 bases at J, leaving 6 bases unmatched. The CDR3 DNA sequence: TGTGCCAGCAGCCCGGGGGGGGGACCCACAGATACGCAGTATTTT. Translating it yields CASSPGGGPTDTQYF. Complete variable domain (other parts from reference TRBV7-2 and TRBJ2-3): GAGVSQSPSNKVTEKGKDVELRCDPISGHTALYWYRQSLGQGLEFLIYFQGNSAPDKSGLPSDRFSAERTGGSVSTLTIQRTQQEDSAVYLCASSPGGGPTDTQYFGPGTRLTVL.

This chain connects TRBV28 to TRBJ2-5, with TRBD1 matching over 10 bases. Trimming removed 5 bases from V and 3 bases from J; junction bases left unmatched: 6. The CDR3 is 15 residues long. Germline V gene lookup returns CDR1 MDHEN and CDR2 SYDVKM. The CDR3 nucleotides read TGTGCCAGCAGTCCCCACGGACAGGGGGAAGAGACCCAGTACTTC. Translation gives CASSPHGQGEETQYF.

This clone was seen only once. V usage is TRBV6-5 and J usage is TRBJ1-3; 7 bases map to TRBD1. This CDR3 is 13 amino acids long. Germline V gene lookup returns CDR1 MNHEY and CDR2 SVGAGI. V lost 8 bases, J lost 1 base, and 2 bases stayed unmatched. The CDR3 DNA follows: TGTGCCAGCTGCAGGGGGTCTGGAAACACCATATATTTT. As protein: CASCRGSGNTIYF.

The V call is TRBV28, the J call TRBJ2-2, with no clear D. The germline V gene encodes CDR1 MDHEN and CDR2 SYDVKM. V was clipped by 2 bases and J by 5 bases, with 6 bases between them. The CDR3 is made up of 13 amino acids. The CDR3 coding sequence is TGTGCCAGCAGTTTACCTTATACCGGGGAGCTGTTTTTT. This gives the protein CASSLPYTGELFF.

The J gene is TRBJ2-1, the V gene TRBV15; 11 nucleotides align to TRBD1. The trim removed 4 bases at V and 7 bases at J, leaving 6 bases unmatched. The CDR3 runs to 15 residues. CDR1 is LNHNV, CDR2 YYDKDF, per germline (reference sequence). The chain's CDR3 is CATSKGQGAWNEQFF. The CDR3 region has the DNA TGTGCCACCAGCAAAGGACAGGGGGCTTGGAATGAGCAGTTCTTC.

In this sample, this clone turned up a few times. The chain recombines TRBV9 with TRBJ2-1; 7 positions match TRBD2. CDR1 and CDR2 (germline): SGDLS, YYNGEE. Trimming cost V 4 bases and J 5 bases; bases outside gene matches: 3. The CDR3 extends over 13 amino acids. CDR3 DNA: TGTGCCAGCAGCCCCCGGGGGGACAATGAGCAGTTCTTC. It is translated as CASSPRGDNEQFF.